These 2 T cell receptor beta chains originate from one sample sequenced in a study of regulatory T cells in long-lasting Graves disease. Assembly of TCR beta libraries relied on iRepertoire HTBI primers together with Arm-PCR of CDR3 regions. From the multiplex PCR reads, TCRdb called clonotypes with MiXCR, one entry per CDR3 protein. The table includes some 220,000 distinct CDR3 sequences, roughly 19% detected once. Noted time point: newly diagnosed GD, antithyroid drugs for less than 3 months. PBMC RNA served as the TCR library source. This sample was shared with a second study, whose subject was T cells in Graves' hyperthyroidism and ophthalmopathy.

The input for sequencing was peripheral blood mononuclear cells (PBMCs), taken at new diagnosis, from a patient treated with antithyroid drugs. The receptors originated from a young woman with Graves disease.

This clonotype was seen repeatedly, ten times or more. The chain combines TRBV19 with TRBJ2-7, with D perhaps being TRBD1 or TRBD2 (5 bases each). V was trimmed by 6 bases and J by 0 bases, leaving 6 bases between them. The germline gives CDR1 LNHDA, CDR2 SQIVND (reference sequence). The CDR3 runs 12 residues. The CDR3 nucleotides are TGTGCCAGTAGCGGGACCTCCTACGAGCAGTACTTC. Residues: CASSGTSYEQYF.

The chain couples TRBV9 to TRBJ2-1; TRBD1 aligns across 9 bases. Germline V gene sequence: CDR1 SGDLS, CDR2 YYNGEE. CDR3 length: 15 residues. The J segment lost 4 bases and the V segment lost 0 bases, leaving 2 bases of the junction unmatched. The CDR3 protein is CASSVGTGVYNEQFF. CDR3 in DNA: TGTGCCAGCAGCGTAGGGACAGGGGTTTACAATGAGCAGTTCTTC.